This record looks at one T cell receptor beta chain sequence and its context. Its cognate antigen is unknown. Partitioning of CD4+ cells yielded a CD45RA+ naive subset and a CD45RA-negative memory subset. Produced via immunoSEQ multiplex PCR; TCRdb's table is partial and in-frame only. The sample shows 2 million to 2.5 million clones, approximately 96% of them seen only once. This entry belongs to a study of shared clonotypes between healthy human individuals. Study background: Aged 18 to 49, the donors were a couple of women and a few men.

Notes on the study in general: Rarefaction demonstrated incomplete sorted-subset sequencing despite large depth. Larger estimated richness was generally seen in naive subsets than in memory subsets.

Germline V CDR1 and CDR2: SGHTA, FQGNSA. The length of the CDR3 is 12 residues. Trimming pared 5 bases from V and 7 bases from J, leaving 10 bases between. The source material was naive CD4+ T cells sorted from blood. As for subset: CD45RA+ positively selected. This clonotype originated in a man aged 18 to 30 in good health. The rearrangement uses TRBV7-2 and TRBJ2-3; a possible D gene is TRBD1 (6 bases). Here the CDR3 reads CASSPGAHTQYF. CDR3 DNA sequence: TGTGCCAGCAGCCCAGGGGCGCATACGCAGTATTTT.